One and the same sample provided the 14 T cell receptor beta chains below, sequenced in a study of PD-1 blockade in classical Hodgkin lymphoma. Time point indicated: cycle 4 day 1 (C4D1), after 6 weeks of nivolumab. No patient escaped relapse after autologous stem cell transplantation, and brentuximab vedotin exposure varied. The table came from immunoSEQ multiplex PCR; TCRdb's copy has only in-frame clones and leaves some out. The sample records approximately 22,000 clones, approximately 77% being singletons. This material consisted of peripheral blood mononuclear cells (PBMCs), taken before the fourth cycle of nivolumab. Receptors originate from a human donor with classical Hodgkin lymphoma.

This clone was seen a single time. The V and J genes are TRBV4-3 and TRBJ2-5; 7 bases line up with TRBD2. With the DNA end fitting TRBJ2-7 better, the J assignment may be wrong. The CDR3 has 14 residues. Per germline, CDR1 LGHNA and CDR2 YSLEER. Here the CDR3 reads CASSQNGGRSEQYF. The CDR3 bases are TGCGCCAGCAGCCAGAACGGCGGGAGAAGCGAGCAGTACTTC.

The sample holds a few counts of this clone. The chain has TRBV4-2 and TRBJ2-7; TRBD2 is a possible D gene (7 bases). CDR1 and CDR2 from the germline V gene are LGHNA and YNFKEQ. The CDR3 consists of 15 residues. V was pared by 0 bases and J by 5 bases, with 14 bases between. The CDR3 DNA follows: TGTGCCAGCAGCCAAGAAGCTCTAGGGGGGGACGAGCAGTACTTC. This codes for CASSQEALGGDEQYF.

This clone turned up a few times. The chain links TRBV13 to TRBJ1-1, with D possibly being TRBD1 (5 bases). CDR1 PRHDT and CDR2 FYEKMQ come from the germline V gene (reference sequence). Trimming removed 6 bases at V and 0 bases at J, with 8 bases between. The CDR3 has 13 amino acids. The DNA of the CDR3 is TGTGCCAGCAGTGGGGGATTGAACACTGAAGCTTTCTTT. Amino acid sequence: CASSGGLNTEAFF.

J is TRBJ2-7 and V is TRBV29-1; the match to TRBD1 covers 11 bases. The germline CDR1 and CDR2 sequences are SQVTM and ANQGSEA. The CDR3 length is 12 residues. The V and J ends lost 4 bases and 6 bases, in that order; junction bases with no gene match: 2. CDR3 in amino acids: CSVGTGGGEQYF. The CDR3 bases are TGCAGCGTTGGGACAGGGGGCGGCGAGCAGTACTTC.

This CDR3 reads CASRFGEKLFF. The CDR3 DNA sequence: TGTGCCAGCAGATTTGGGGAAAAACTGTTTTTT. The chain has TRBV25-1 and TRBJ1-4; D uncertain. Deletions cut 6 bases from V and 8 bases from J, with 7 bases between. The CDR3 is made up of 11 amino acids. Per the germline V gene, CDR1 is MGHDK and CDR2 is SYGVNS.

The V gene is TRBV7-9, the J gene TRBJ1-2; perhaps TRBD1 as D (5 bases). The CDR3 sequence is 15 residues long. Germline CDR1 reads SEHNR; CDR2 reads FQNEAQ (reference sequence). V was trimmed by 5 bases and J by 4 bases, leaving 17 bases between them. The CDR3 nucleotides are TGTGCCAGCAGCGGAATAGGGGTGGGTAGCTATGGCTACACCTTC. It encodes CASSGIGVGSYGYTF.

V usage is TRBV5-1 and J usage is TRBJ2-7; 7 bases are shared with TRBD1. Germline-derived CDR1 and CDR2 are SGHRS and YFSETQ. The length of the CDR3 is 13 residues. V dropped 5 bases and J dropped 6; count of bases not matched to a gene: 8. The CDR3 loop is CASRDNRGSEQYF. The CDR3 DNA is TGCGCCAGCAGGGATAACAGGGGCAGCGAGCAGTACTTC.

The chain employs TRBV5-5 and TRBJ1-4; the D gene is possibly TRBD1 (6 bases). Trimming cost V 0 bases and J 6 bases, with 12 bases left between them. From germline, CDR1 is SGHKS and CDR2 YYEKEE (reference sequence). The CDR3 extends over 15 amino acids. The DNA of the CDR3 is TGTGCCAGCAGCTTGGGGGCAGGGGTTTATGAAAAACTGTTTTTT. This codes for CASSLGAGVYEKLFF. Full variable domain (outside the CDR3, taken from reference TRBV5-5 and TRBJ1-4): DAGVTQSPTHLIKTRGQQVTLRCSPISGHKSVSWYQQVLGQGPQFIFQYYEKEERGRGNFPDRFSARQFPNYSSELNVNALLLGDSALYLCASSLGAGVYEKLFFGSGTQLSVL.

The chain is built from TRBV9 and TRBJ1-3; 9 nucleotides agree with TRBD1. Germline V gene sequence: CDR1 SGDLS, CDR2 YYNGEE. After removal of 0 bases from V and 2 bases from J, the junction contained 0 bases not matched to a gene. The CDR3 runs 15 residues. CDR3 in amino acids: CASSVDRGPGNTIYF. The CDR3 bases are TGTGCCAGCAGCGTAGACAGGGGGCCTGGAAACACCATATATTTT.

In this sample, this clone turned up a few times. This chain connects TRBV15 to TRBJ1-4; TRBD1 might be the D (6 bases). V was clipped by 6 bases and J by 8 bases, with 16 bases between them. Per the germline V gene, CDR1 is LNHNV and CDR2 is YYDKDF (reference sequence). The CDR3 extends over 14 amino acids. CDR3 bases: TGTGCCACCAGACAGGGCCGAAGTTTCGAAAAACTGTTTTTT. Residues: CATRQGRSFEKLFF. The whole variable domain, filled in from reference TRBV15 and TRBJ1-4, reads DAMVIQNPRYQVTQFGKPVTLSCSQTLNHNVMYWYQQKSSQAPKLLFHYYDKDFNNEADTPDNFQSRRPNTSFCFLDIRSPGLGDTAMYLCATRQGRSFEKLFFGSGTQLSVL.

Concerning this clone itself: An end of the junction does not agree with germline; a read error may underlie this. This chain uses TRBV6-1 with TRBJ1-6; D gene unclear. Looked up from germline, CDR1 is MNHNS and CDR2 is SASEGT. There are 15 residues in the CDR3. CDR3: CANSVGSRYNSPLHF. The CDR3 DNA follows: TGTGCCAACAGTGTTGGCAGTAGGTATAATTCACCCCTCCACTTT.

The V and J genes are TRBV19 and TRBJ1-5, with a possible D match to TRBD1 (5 bases). Trimming pared 6 bases from V and 0 bases from J, leaving 18 bases between. CDR1 LNHDA and CDR2 SQIVND come from the germline V gene (reference sequence). The CDR3 has 17 residues. The CDR3 loop is CASSTIGQGVSNQPQHF. CDR3 in DNA: TGTGCCAGTAGCACGATCGGCCAGGGCGTTAGCAATCAGCCCCAGCATTTT.

The rearrangement uses TRBV10-3 and TRBJ2-1; 8 bases fit TRBD2. The CDR3 runs to 13 residues. Germline-derived CDR1 and CDR2 are ENHRY and SYGVKD. Losses at the gene ends were 2 bases for V and 9 bases for J; bases not matched to a gene: 3. CDR3 coding DNA: TGTGCCATCAGTGAGGGGACTAGGATTGAGCAGTTCTTC. Translation gives CAISEGTRIEQFF.

A single count supports this clone. This rearrangement joins TRBV27 to TRBJ1-1, with D uncertain. The CDR3 is made up of 15 amino acids. V lost 9 bases, J lost 1 base, and 18 bases lay in between. Germline V gene data show CDR1 as MNHEY and CDR2 as SMNVEV (reference sequence). As DNA, the CDR3 is TGTGCCAGTCTCCCTCGGGCGAGGCAGAACACTGAAGCTTTCTTT. Protein product: CASLPRARQNTEAFF.